The 31 T cell receptor beta chains presented below share a single source sample, sequenced in a study of beta chain features in type 1 diabetes. These receptors have no known antigen. Findings and limits, study-wide: Moderate but significant shortening of TCRB CDR3s was recorded in all four CD4+ subsets from Type 1 diabetes patients.

Expressed TCRB transcripts were sequenced after all isolated RNA was converted to cDNA. TCRdb's table, derived via immunoSEQ multiplex PCR, lists solely in-frame clones and lacks some. The sample lists 550,000 to 850,000 clones, around 15% occurring once. Material for sequencing was naive CD4+ T cells from blood. Every receptor here comes from a man between 18 and 29 years old with type 1 diabetes.

This clone was detected only a few times. The chain couples TRBV19 to TRBJ2-7, with 9 bases fitting TRBD1. With V trimmed by 6 bases and J by 6 bases, 15 bases remained unmatched. This CDR3 is 16 amino acids long. Germline loops: CDR1 LNHDA, CDR2 SQIVND (reference sequence). In DNA form, the CDR3 reads TGTGCCAGTAGCATCCTCCCCGGGACAGGGTCTTTCGAGCAGTACTTC. It specifies CASSILPGTGSFEQYF.

This clone turned up a few times. This sequence joins TRBV29-1 and TRBJ2-7; D is possibly TRBD2 (5 bases). CDR3 size: 12 residues. V was pared by 2 bases and J by 3 bases, with 8 bases between. Germline CDR1 reads SQVTM; CDR2 reads ANQGSEA. The CDR3 region has the DNA TGCAGCGTTGAAACCGGACTCTACGAGCAGTACTTC. Residues: CSVETGLYEQYF.

This clone was seen only a few times. V gene TRBV11-3 combines with J gene TRBJ2-5, with 7 bases aligning to TRBD1. Germline assignment: CDR1 SGHNT and CDR2 YENEEA. The CDR3 totals 14 residues. J lost 5 bases, V lost 5 bases, and 8 bases had no gene match. CDR3 nucleotides: TGTGCCAGCAGCACGCAGGGGGATGGCGAGACCCAGTACTTC. It specifies CASSTQGDGETQYF.

This clone was recorded a few times. The chain links TRBV9 to TRBJ2-1; 7 bases match TRBD1. Germline V lookup: CDR1 SGDLS, CDR2 YYNGEE. V trimming: 1 base; J trimming: 8 bases; junction bases outside the gene matches: 12. The CDR3 runs 16 residues. In nucleotides, the CDR3 is TGTGCCAGCAGCGTAAGGCCCGCAGGGGGTAACGATGAGCAGTTCTTC. This encodes CASSVRPAGGNDEQFF. The full variable domain, its missing parts supplied by reference TRBV9 and TRBJ2-1, is DSGVTQTPKHLITATGQRVTLRCSPRSGDLSVYWYQQSLDQGLQFLIQYYNGEERAKGNILERFSAQQFPDLHSELNLSSLELGDSALYFCASSVRPAGGNDEQFFGPGTRLTVL.

In DNA form, the CDR3 reads TGTGCTAGTGCCCCGGACTACGGGAACACAGATACGCAGTATTTT. Protein product: CASAPDYGNTDTQYF. The V gene is TRBV12-5, the J gene TRBJ2-3; D possibly corresponds to TRBD2 (6 bases). CDR3 length: 15 amino acids. Germline CDR1 reads LGHNT; CDR2 reads FRNRAP. V was cut by 7 bases and J by 2 bases, with 16 bases left in between.

The chain recombines TRBV9 with TRBJ2-7; 9 bases fit TRBD1. V dropped 0 bases and J dropped 2; count of bases not matched to a gene: 0. CDR1 is SGDLS and CDR2 is YYNGEE in the germline V gene. This CDR3 comprises 14 residues. The CDR3 spells CASSVGDRAYEQYF. The DNA for the CDR3 is TGTGCCAGCAGCGTAGGGGACAGGGCCTACGAGCAGTACTTC.

A few counts support this clone. The chain links TRBV4-1 to TRBJ2-7; D uncertain. V was trimmed by 0 bases and J by 2 bases, leaving 14 bases between them. The length of the CDR3 is 16 residues. Per germline, CDR1 MGHRA and CDR2 YSYEKL. CDR3 amino acids: CASSQETLIGTYEQYF. CDR3 sequence (DNA): TGCGCCAGCAGCCAAGAGACGCTAATAGGGACCTACGAGCAGTACTTC.

V usage is TRBV14 and J usage is TRBJ2-3; D is undetermined. The ends were cut back, 5 bases at V and 2 bases at J, with 17 bases in the middle. Per the germline V gene, CDR1 is SGHDN and CDR2 is FVKESK. CDR3 length: 16 residues. CDR3 amino acids: CASSLYGKGSTDTQYF. CDR3 nucleotide sequence: TGTGCCAGCAGCTTATATGGGAAAGGGTCCACAGATACGCAGTATTTT.

The V and J genes are TRBV7-9 and TRBJ2-6, with D perhaps TRBD1 (5 bases). This CDR3 spans 16 amino acids. With 3 bases removed from V and 0 bases from J, the gap between germline ends came to 9 bases. Germline lookup yields CDR1 SEHNR and CDR2 FQNEAQ (reference sequence). The CDR3 region has the DNA TGTGCCAGCAGCTTTCGACAGATCTCTGGGGCCAACGTCCTGACTTTC. Translating it yields CASSFRQISGANVLTF.

This clone was counted between two and nine times. CDR3 loop: CASSLGGSDSPLHF. Written as DNA, the CDR3 is TGCGCCAGCAGCTTGGGAGGGTCGGATTCACCCCTCCACTTT. V usage is TRBV5-1 and J usage is TRBJ1-6; D remains unclear. Trimming pared 0 bases from V and 8 bases from J, leaving 9 bases between. Germline V gene data show CDR1 as SGHRS and CDR2 as YFSETQ. The CDR3 covers 14 residues.

The DNA of the CDR3 is TGTGCCAGCAGACAAGGGGACAGGGCGGGAGATACGCAGTATTTT. Its protein is CASRQGDRAGDTQYF. The V call is TRBV6-5, the J call TRBJ2-3, with 9 nucleotides matching TRBD1. Trimming took 6 bases from V and 5 from J; bases not matched to a gene: 9. Germline-derived CDR1 and CDR2 are MNHEY and SVGAGI. CDR3 length equals 15 residues.

The gene calls are TRBV19 and TRBJ2-1; TRBD1 matches 7 bases. Germline loops: CDR1 LNHDA, CDR2 SQIVND (reference sequence). V gave up 8 bases and J gave up 9 bases; unmatched junction bases: 7. The CDR3 has 12 residues. CDR3 protein: CASGNRGIEQFF. The DNA of the CDR3 is TGTGCCAGTGGGAACAGGGGAATTGAGCAGTTCTTC.

In DNA form, the CDR3 reads TGTGCCAGCACCCATGGCGAGTGGGGGGTGGATACGCAGTATTTT. Its protein is CASTHGEWGVDTQYF. This chain links TRBV6-6 with TRBJ2-3; tentatively, D is TRBD2 (6 bases). Germline assignment: CDR1 MNHNY and CDR2 SVGAGI (reference sequence). The CDR3 has 15 amino acids. The ends were cut back, 7 bases at V and 6 bases at J, with 20 bases in the middle.

This clone was detected a few times. This chain uses TRBV30 with TRBJ1-5; D is unclear. CDR3 length: 13 amino acids. Germline values: CDR1 GTSNPN, CDR2 SVGIG (reference sequence). Trimming took 2 bases from V and 3 from J, leaving 8 bases between them. The CDR3 spells CAWSRRNNQPQHF. CDR3 nucleotide sequence: TGTGCCTGGAGTAGGAGGAACAATCAGCCCCAGCATTTT.

The gene calls are TRBV27 and TRBJ1-2, with D perhaps TRBD1 (6 bases). Germline CDR1 MNHEY, CDR2 SMNVEV (reference sequence). CDR3 size: 13 residues. V lost 4 bases and J lost 7, with 13 bases in between. This chain's CDR3 is CASSYPGAGGYTF. In DNA, the CDR3 is TGTGCCAGCAGTTATCCGGGGGCTGGTGGCTACACCTTC.

The chain uses TRBV7-3 and TRBJ2-3; TRBD1 or TRBD2 may be the D gene (6 bases each). CDR3 length: 19 residues. Trimming took 0 bases from V and 1 from J, leaving 20 bases between them. Germline V gene sequence: CDR1 SGHTA, CDR2 FQGTGA. The CDR3: CASSLTAIRGDRRTDTQYF. CDR3 DNA: TGTGCCAGCAGCTTAACGGCCATTAGGGGGGACCGACGCACAGATACGCAGTATTTT.

This chain links TRBV6-5 with TRBJ1-1; 9 bases match TRBD1. The CDR3 length is 15 residues. The V and J ends lost 6 bases and 5 bases, in that order; junction bases with no gene match: 10. Germline V gene lookup returns CDR1 MNHEY and CDR2 SVGAGI. The CDR3, as DNA: TGTGCCAGCAGCCCCGGGACAGGGTTGCGAACTGAAGCTTTCTTT. It is translated as CASSPGTGLRTEAFF.

This clone was seen once. The chain links TRBV5-1 to TRBJ2-3, with TRBD2 matching over 9 bases. The V gene's germline CDR1 is SGHRS and CDR2 YFSETQ. V shed 5 bases, J shed 2 bases, and the junction held 6 bases outside the gene matches. The CDR3 covers 15 residues. The CDR3 bases are TGCGCCAGCAGGGGAAGCGGGGGGTACACAGATACGCAGTATTTT. The encoded protein is CASRGSGGYTDTQYF.

This clone was counted a few times. A read error may account for a junction end that differs from germline. The sample contains more than one DNA sequence encoding this CDR3. The chain recombines TRBV29-1 with TRBJ1-1; weak D call: TRBD1 (5 bases). CDR3 size: 11 residues. The germline V gene encodes CDR1 SQVTM and CDR2 ANQGSEA. CDR3 amino acids: CSVEGVTEAFF. The CDR3 bases are TGCAGCGTGGAAGGGGTGACTGAAGCTTTCTTT.

This clone has a handful of counts. The chain has TRBV18 and TRBJ2-5; D is perhaps TRBD1 or TRBD2 (5 bases each). The DNA end is more similar to TRBJ2-7, so the J call may be wrong. The CDR3 has 14 residues. In germline, CDR1 is KGHSH, CDR2 LQKENI. The CDR3 nucleotides read TGTGCCAGCTCAAAAGGGGACGGGCCCTACGAGCAGTACTTC. Amino acids: CASSKGDGPYEQYF.

V usage is TRBV7-9 and J usage is TRBJ2-6, with 11 bases lining up with TRBD1. Germline CDR1 SEHNR, CDR2 FQNEAQ (reference sequence). The CDR3 runs to 17 residues. Germline trimming cut 5 bases from V and 4 bases from J; bases unmatched to any gene: 7. This CDR3 is CASSVDRGRGGANVLTF. For the CDR3, the DNA is TGTGCCAGCAGCGTGGACAGGGGGCGAGGCGGGGCCAACGTCCTGACTTTC.

The chain employs TRBV18 and TRBJ1-1; D remains ambiguous. Germline V CDR1 and CDR2: KGHSH, LQKENI. This CDR3 contains 14 residues. V was clipped by 0 bases and J by 0 bases, with 5 bases between them. The CDR3 region is CASSPPSMNTEAFF. The CDR3 nucleotides are TGTGCCAGCTCACCACCGTCAATGAACACTGAAGCTTTCTTT.

This chain uses TRBV27 with TRBJ1-1; unclear D gene. V lost 3 bases and J 0 bases, leaving 5 bases between the germline ends. Germline V gene sequence: CDR1 MNHEY, CDR2 SMNVEV (reference sequence). The CDR3 has 13 amino acids. CDR3 DNA sequence: TGTGCCAGCAGTTTGCTGATGAACACTGAAGCTTTCTTT. Encoded protein: CASSLLMNTEAFF.

This clone has more than one count but fewer than ten. The chain has TRBV5-1 and TRBJ2-1, with D possibly matching TRBD1 (5 bases). Trimming took 4 bases from V and 4 from J, leaving 9 bases between them. The length of the CDR3 is 13 residues. CDR1 is SGHRS and CDR2 is YFSETQ in the germline V gene. CDR3 coding DNA: TGCGCCAGCAGCCCTCAGGGTTACAATGAGCAGTTCTTC. This sequence encodes CASSPQGYNEQFF.

The V gene is TRBV6-6, the J gene TRBJ2-7, with D unresolved. Trimming took off 0 bases at V and 1 base at J, with 4 bases between the two ends. Germline-derived CDR1 and CDR2 are MNHNY and SVGAGI (reference sequence). The CDR3 contains 13 residues. CDR3 amino acids: CASSYSGSYEQYF. CDR3 coding DNA: TGTGCCAGCAGTTACTCAGGGTCCTACGAGCAGTACTTC.

The table lists this clone with a few counts. The chain has TRBV19 and TRBJ2-2, with D unclear. The CDR3 is made up of 14 amino acids. The germline V gene has CDR1 LNHDA and CDR2 SQIVND (reference sequence). Trimming removed 7 bases at V and 0 bases at J, with 9 bases between. CDR3 DNA sequence: TGTGCCAGTACGATATGGTCGAACACCGGGGAGCTGTTTTTT. Amino acids: CASTIWSNTGELFF. Looking up the rest from reference TRBV19 and TRBJ2-2 gives the full variable domain: DGGITQSPKYLFRKEGQNVTLSCEQNLNHDAMYWYRQDPGQGLRLIYYSQIVNDFQKGDIAEGYSVSREKKESFPLTVTSAQKNPTAFYLCASTIWSNTGELFFGEGSRLTVL.

V gene TRBV9 combines with J gene TRBJ1-2, with D hard to call. The CDR3 is 15 residues long. Between the trimmed V and J ends, which lost 0 bases and 8 bases, there was a span of 17 bases. Germline V gene data show CDR1 as SGDLS and CDR2 as YYNGEE. The CDR3 reads CASSVASGGRWGYTF. For the CDR3, the DNA is TGTGCCAGCAGCGTAGCCTCGGGCGGACGTTGGGGCTACACCTTC.

The chain uses TRBV28 and TRBJ1-5; D might be TRBD1 (6 bases). Trimming cost V 4 bases and J 4 bases, with 14 bases left between them. The CDR3 runs to 15 residues. Germline CDR1 is MDHEN and CDR2 is SYDVKM. CDR3 sequence: CASSSPAGENQPQHF. The CDR3 region has the DNA TGTGCCAGCAGTTCCCCGGCAGGGGAAAATCAGCCCCAGCATTTT.

V and J are TRBV10-1 and TRBJ2-7; 9 bases match TRBD1. This CDR3 has 12 residues. Looked up from germline, CDR1 is WNHNN and CDR2 is SYGVQD (reference sequence). V dropped 8 bases and J dropped 4; count of bases not matched to a gene: 3. Here the CDR3 DNA reads TGCGCCAGCCGAGGGACAGGGTACGAGCAGTACTTC. This codes for CASRGTGYEQYF.

The chain recombines TRBV27 with TRBJ1-2; weak D call: TRBD1 (5 bases). Trimming cost V 3 bases and J 0 bases, with 11 bases left between them. From germline, CDR1 is MNHEY and CDR2 SMNVEV (reference sequence). The CDR3 totals 15 residues. CDR3: CASSFTGGSNYGYTF. The CDR3 DNA sequence: TGTGCCAGCAGTTTTACAGGCGGATCTAACTATGGCTACACCTTC.

This clone was seen only a few times. The CDR3 region has the DNA TGCAGCGGGGGACAGGGGGCCTACGAGCAGTACTTC. This gives the protein CSGGQGAYEQYF. The chain recombines TRBV29-1 with TRBJ2-7; 11 nucleotides match TRBD1. The CDR3 extends over 12 amino acids. CDR1 and CDR2 (germline): SQVTM, ANQGSEA. Trimming at V came to 7 bases and at J to 2 bases, leaving 1 base not matched to a gene.